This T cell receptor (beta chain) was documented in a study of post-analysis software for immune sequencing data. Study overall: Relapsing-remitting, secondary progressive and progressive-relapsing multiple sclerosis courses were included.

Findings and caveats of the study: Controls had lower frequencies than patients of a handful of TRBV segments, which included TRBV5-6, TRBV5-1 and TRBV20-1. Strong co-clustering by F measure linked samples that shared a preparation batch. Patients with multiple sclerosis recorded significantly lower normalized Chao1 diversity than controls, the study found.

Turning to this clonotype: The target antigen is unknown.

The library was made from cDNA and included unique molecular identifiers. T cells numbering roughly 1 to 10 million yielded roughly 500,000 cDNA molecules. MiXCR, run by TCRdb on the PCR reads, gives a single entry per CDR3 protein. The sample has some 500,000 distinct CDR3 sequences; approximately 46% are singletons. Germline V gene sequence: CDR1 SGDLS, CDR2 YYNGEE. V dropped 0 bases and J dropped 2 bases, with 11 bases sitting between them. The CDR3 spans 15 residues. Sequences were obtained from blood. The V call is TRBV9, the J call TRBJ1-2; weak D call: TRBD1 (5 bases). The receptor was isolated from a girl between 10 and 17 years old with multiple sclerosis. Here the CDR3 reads CASSVEGVVNYGYTF. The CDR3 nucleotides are TGTGCCAGCAGCGTAGAAGGGGTAGTCAACTATGGCTACACCTTC.